This T cell receptor beta chain was identified in a study of T cell responses to AZD1222 COVID-19 vaccine. Repertoires were generated with immunoSEQ multiplex PCR, while TCRdb's copy carries only in-frame clones and drops some. The sample has 120,000 to 150,000 clones, nearly 90% seen once; the top ten hold about 4.7%. Germline CDR1 is SEHNR and CDR2 is FQNEAQ (reference sequence). The V end lost 8 bases, the J end lost 2 bases, and 16 bases lay between the germline ends. The CDR3 length is 14 residues. The source is an adult in good health. The chain couples TRBV7-9 to TRBJ2-7, with D maybe TRBD1 (6 bases). The specimen comprised peripheral blood, sampled on day 0 of AZD1222 vaccination. Here the CDR3 reads CASGNRATTYEQYF. CDR3 DNA: TGTGCCAGCGGCAACAGGGCGACCACCTACGAGCAGTACTTC.